Below, 4 T cell receptor beta chains from the same sample are listed, as sequenced in a study of blood T cells in healthy people across ages. For the second PCR, which ran for roughly 6 to 11 cycles, a sample-barcoded 5' primer and a J-beta primer mix were used. TCRdb re-analysed the 5' RACE reads in MiXCR, keeping a single row per CDR3 protein. This table has fewer than 600,000 distinct CDR3 sequences, about 27% appearing once. These records were also assigned to another study, of T cells of mothers and their children.

The sequenced sample was blood. The receptors derive from a boy aged 2-9 years in good health.

This clonotype was seen ten or more times. The gene calls are TRBV19 and TRBJ2-1, with D hard to call. The CDR3 has 15 amino acids. The germline V gene has CDR1 LNHDA and CDR2 SQIVND (reference sequence). The V end lost 4 bases, the J end lost 0 bases, and 10 bases lay between the germline ends. The CDR3 spells CASSTFHSSYNEQFF. CDR3 DNA: TGTGCCAGTAGTACCTTCCATAGCTCCTACAATGAGCAGTTCTTC.

The V gene is TRBV6-5, the J gene TRBJ1-5; 7 bases map to TRBD1. CDR1 is MNHEY, CDR2 SVGAGI, per germline. With 0 bases clipped from V and 7 bases from J, the junction kept 6 bases outside the gene matches. The CDR3 is 15 residues long. CDR3 loop: CASSYSIRGHQPQHF. Written as DNA, the CDR3 is TGTGCCAGCAGTTACTCGATAAGGGGGCACCAGCCCCAGCATTTT.

The chain recombines TRBV7-9 with TRBJ2-5; 9 bases map to TRBD1. Germline-derived CDR1 and CDR2 are SEHNR and FQNEAQ (reference sequence). CDR3 length: 16 amino acids. Trimming removed 5 bases from V and 2 bases from J; junction bases left unmatched: 9. The CDR3 sequence is CASSQPGQGEQETQYF. The CDR3 nucleotides read TGTGCCAGCAGCCAACCGGGACAGGGAGAGCAAGAGACCCAGTACTTC. Full variable domain (outside the CDR3, taken from reference TRBV7-9 and TRBJ2-5): DTGVSQNPRHKITKRGQNVTFRCDPISEHNRLYWYRQTLGQGPEFLTYFQNEAQLEKSRLLSDRFSAERPKGSFSTLEIQRTEQGDSAMYLCASSQPGQGEQETQYFGPGTRLLVL.

The V and J genes are TRBV30 and TRBJ2-2; TRBD2 is a possible D gene (5 bases). CDR1 is GTSNPN, CDR2 SVGIG, per germline (reference sequence). V was cut by 4 bases and J by 6 bases, with 12 bases left in between. The length of the CDR3 is 13 residues. The CDR3 spells CAWNGLPPGELFF. The CDR3 DNA is TGTGCCTGGAATGGACTTCCCCCCGGGGAGCTGTTTTTT. The whole variable domain, remainder taken from reference TRBV30 and TRBJ2-2, is SQTIHQWPATLVQPVGSPLSLECTVEGTSNPNLYWYRQAAGRGLQLLFYSVGIGQISSEVPQNLSASRPQDRQFILSSKKLLLSDSGFYLCAWNGLPPGELFFGEGSRLTVL.